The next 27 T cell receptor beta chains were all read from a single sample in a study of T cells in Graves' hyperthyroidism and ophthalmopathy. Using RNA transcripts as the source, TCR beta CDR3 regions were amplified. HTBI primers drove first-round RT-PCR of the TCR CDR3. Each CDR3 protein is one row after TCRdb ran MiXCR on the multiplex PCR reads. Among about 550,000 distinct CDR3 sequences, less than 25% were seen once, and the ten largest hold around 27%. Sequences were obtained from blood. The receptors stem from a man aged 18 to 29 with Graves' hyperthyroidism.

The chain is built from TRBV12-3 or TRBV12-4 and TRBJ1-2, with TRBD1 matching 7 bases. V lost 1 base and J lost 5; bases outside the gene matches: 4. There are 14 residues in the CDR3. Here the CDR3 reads CASSLGDRVYGYTF. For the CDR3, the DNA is TGTGCCAGCAGTTTAGGAGACAGGGTGTATGGCTACACCTTC.

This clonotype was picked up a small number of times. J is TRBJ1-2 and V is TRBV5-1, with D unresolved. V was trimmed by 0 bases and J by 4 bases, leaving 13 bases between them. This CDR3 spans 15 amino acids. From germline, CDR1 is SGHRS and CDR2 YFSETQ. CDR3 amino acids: CASSLEPGISYGYTF. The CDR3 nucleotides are TGCGCCAGCAGCTTGGAACCCGGAATCAGCTATGGCTACACCTTC.

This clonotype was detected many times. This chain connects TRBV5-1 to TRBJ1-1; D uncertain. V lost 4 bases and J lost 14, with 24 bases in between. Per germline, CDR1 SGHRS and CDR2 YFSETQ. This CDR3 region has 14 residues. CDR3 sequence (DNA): TGCGCCAGCAGCGCCGGGATATCGAACACTGAAAGATTCTTT. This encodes CASSAGISNTERFF. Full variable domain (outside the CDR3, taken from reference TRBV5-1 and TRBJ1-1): KAGVTQTPRYLIKTRGQQVTLSCSPISGHRSVSWYQQTPGQGLQFLFEYFSETQRNKGNFPGRFSGRQFSNSRSEMNVSTLELGDSALYLCASSAGISNTERFFGQGTRLTVV.

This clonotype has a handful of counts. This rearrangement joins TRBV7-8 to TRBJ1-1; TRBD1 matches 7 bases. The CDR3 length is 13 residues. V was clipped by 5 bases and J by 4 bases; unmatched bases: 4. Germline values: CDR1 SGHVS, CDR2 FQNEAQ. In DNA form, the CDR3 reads TGTGCCAGCAGCGACAGGGACACCACTGAAGCTTTCTTT. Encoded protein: CASSDRDTTEAFF.

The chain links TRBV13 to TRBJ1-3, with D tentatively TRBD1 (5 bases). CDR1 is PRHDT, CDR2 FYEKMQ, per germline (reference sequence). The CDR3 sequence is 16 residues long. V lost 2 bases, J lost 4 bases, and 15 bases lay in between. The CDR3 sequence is CASSLRRKGSGNTIYF. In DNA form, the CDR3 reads TGTGCCAGCAGCTTACGGCGGAAGGGGTCCGGAAACACCATATATTTT.

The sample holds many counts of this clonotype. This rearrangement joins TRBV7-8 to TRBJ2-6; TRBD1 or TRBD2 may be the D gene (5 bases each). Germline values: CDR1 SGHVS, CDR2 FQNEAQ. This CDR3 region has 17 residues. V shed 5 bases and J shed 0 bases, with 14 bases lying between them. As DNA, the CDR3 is TGTGCCAGCAGCCCCGGGACGGTGAGCTCTGGGGCCAACGTCCTGACTTTC. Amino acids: CASSPGTVSSGANVLTF. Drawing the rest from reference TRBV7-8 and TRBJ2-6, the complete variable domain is GAGVSQSPRYKVAKRGQDVALRCDPISGHVSLFWYQQALGQGPEFLTYFQNEAQLDKSGLPSDRFFAERPEGSVSTLKIQRTQQEDSAVYLCASSPGTVSSGANVLTFGAGSRLTVL.

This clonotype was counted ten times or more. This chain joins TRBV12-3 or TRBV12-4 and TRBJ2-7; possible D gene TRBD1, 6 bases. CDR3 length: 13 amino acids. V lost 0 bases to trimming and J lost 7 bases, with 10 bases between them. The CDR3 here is CASSLARGLEQYF. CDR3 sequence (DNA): TGTGCCAGCAGTTTAGCTAGGGGGTTGGAGCAGTACTTC.

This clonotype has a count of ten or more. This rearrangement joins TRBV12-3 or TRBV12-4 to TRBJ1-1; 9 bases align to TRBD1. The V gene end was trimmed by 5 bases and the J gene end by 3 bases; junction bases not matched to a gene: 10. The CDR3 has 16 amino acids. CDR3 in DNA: TGTGCCAGCAGTACGACAGGGGGAATCCCGGACACTGAAGCTTTCTTT. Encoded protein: CASSTTGGIPDTEAFF.

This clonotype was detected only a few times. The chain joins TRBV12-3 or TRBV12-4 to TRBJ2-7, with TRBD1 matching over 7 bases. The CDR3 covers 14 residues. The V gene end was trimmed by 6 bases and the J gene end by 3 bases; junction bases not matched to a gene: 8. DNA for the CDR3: TGTGCCAGCAGCCCTCGACAGGGTCACTACGAGCAGTACTTC. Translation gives CASSPRQGHYEQYF.

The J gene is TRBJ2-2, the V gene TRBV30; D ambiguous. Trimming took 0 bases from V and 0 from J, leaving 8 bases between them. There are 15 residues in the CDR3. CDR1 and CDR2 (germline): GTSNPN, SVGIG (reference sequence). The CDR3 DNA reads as TGTGCCTGGAGTGTGGCGAGGTCGAACACCGGGGAGCTGTTTTTT. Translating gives CAWSVARSNTGELFF.

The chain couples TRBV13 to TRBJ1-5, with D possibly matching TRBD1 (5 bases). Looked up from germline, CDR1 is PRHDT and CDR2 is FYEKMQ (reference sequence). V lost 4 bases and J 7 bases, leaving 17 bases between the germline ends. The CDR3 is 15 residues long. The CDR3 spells CASSSSGNPGQPQHF. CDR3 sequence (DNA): TGTGCCAGCAGCTCTTCCGGGAACCCAGGGCAGCCCCAGCATTTT.

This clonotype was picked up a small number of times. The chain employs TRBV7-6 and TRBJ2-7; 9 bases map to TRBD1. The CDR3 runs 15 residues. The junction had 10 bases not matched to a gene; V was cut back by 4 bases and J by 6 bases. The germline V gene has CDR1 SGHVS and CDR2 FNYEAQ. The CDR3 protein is CASSSLRDRVGEQYF. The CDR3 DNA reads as TGTGCCAGCAGCTCCCTACGGGACAGGGTTGGCGAGCAGTACTTC.

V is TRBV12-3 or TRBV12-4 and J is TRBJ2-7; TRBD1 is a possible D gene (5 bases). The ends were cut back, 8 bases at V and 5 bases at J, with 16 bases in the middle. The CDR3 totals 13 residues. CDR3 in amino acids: CASSDSPFHEQYF. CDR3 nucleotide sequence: TGTGCCAGCTCCGACAGCCCCTTCCACGAGCAGTACTTC.

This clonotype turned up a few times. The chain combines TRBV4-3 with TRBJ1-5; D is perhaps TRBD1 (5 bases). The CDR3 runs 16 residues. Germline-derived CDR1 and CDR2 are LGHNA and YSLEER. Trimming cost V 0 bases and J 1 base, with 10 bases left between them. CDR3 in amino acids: CASSQDVGLSNQPQHF. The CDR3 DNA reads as TGCGCCAGCAGCCAAGATGTGGGGCTGAGCAATCAGCCCCAGCATTTT.

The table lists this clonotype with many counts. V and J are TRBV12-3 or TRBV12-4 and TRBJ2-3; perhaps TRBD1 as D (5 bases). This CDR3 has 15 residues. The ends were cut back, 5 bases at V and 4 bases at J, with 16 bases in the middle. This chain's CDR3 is CASSPAGSRADTQYF. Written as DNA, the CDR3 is TGTGCCAGCAGTCCAGCAGGGTCCCGCGCAGATACGCAGTATTTT.

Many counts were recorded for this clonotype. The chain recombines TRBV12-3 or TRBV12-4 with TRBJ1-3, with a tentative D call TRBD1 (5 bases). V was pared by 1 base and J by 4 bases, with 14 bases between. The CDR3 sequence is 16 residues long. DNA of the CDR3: TGTGCCAGCAGTTTAGAGGGACTTATGGACGGAAACACCATATATTTT. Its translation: CASSLEGLMDGNTIYF.

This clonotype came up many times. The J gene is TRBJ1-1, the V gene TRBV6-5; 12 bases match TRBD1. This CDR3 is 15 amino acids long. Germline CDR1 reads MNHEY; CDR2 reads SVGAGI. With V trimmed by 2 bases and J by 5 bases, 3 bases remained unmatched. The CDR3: CASSYPGQGATEAFF. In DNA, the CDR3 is TGTGCCAGCAGTTACCCGGGACAGGGGGCAACTGAAGCTTTCTTT.

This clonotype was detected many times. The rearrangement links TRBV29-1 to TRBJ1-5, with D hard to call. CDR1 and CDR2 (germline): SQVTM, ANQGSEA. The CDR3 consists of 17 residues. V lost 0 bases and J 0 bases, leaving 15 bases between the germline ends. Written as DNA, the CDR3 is TGCAGCGTTGAAGAAAGTTCAGCTCATTATAGCAATCAGCCCCAGCATTTT. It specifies CSVEESSAHYSNQPQHF. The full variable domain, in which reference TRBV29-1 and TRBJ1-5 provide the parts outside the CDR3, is SAVISQKPSRDICQRGTSLTIQCQVDSQVTMMFWYRQQPGQSLTLIATANQGSEATYESGFVIDKFPISRPNLTFSTLTVSNMSPEDSSIYLCSVEESSAHYSNQPQHFGDGTRLSIL.

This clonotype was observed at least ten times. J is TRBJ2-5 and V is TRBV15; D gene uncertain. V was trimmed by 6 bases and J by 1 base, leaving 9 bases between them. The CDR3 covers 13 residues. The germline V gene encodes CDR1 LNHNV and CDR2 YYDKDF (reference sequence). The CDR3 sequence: CATSVAFQETQYF. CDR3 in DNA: TGTGCCACCAGTGTGGCGTTCCAAGAGACCCAGTACTTC.

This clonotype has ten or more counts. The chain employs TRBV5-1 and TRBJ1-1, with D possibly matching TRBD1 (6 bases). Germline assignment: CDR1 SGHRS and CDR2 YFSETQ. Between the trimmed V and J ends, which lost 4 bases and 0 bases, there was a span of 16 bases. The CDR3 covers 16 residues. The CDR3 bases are TGCGCCAGCAGCATTGGACAGAACCGCCTGAACACTGAAGCTTTCTTT. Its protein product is CASSIGQNRLNTEAFF.

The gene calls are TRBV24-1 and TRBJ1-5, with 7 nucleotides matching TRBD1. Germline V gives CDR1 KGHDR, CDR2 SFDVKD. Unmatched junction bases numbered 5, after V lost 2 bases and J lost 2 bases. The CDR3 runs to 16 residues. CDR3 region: CATSDSSGTGNQPQHF. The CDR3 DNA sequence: TGTGCCACCAGTGATTCTTCAGGGACAGGCAATCAGCCCCAGCATTTT.

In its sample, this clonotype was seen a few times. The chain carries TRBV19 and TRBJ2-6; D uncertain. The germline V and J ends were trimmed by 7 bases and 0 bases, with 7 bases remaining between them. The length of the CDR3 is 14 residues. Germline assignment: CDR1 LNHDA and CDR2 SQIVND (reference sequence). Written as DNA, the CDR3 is TGTGCCAGTACCCCGGACTCTGGGGCCAACGTCCTGACTTTC. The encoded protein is CASTPDSGANVLTF.

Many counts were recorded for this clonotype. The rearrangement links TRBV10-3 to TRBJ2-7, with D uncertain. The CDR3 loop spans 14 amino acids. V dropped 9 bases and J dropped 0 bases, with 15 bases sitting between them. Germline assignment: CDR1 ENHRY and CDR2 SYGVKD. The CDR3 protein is CAMAPTPGSYEQYF. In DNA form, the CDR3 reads TGTGCCATGGCCCCCACTCCAGGCTCCTACGAGCAGTACTTC.

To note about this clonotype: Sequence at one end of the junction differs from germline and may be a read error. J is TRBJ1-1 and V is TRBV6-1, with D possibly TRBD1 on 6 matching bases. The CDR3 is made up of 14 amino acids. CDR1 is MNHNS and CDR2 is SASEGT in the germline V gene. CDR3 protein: CASSEAGGDTEACF. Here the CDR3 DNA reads TGTGCCAGCAGTGAAGCAGGCGGGGACACTGAAGCTTGCTTT.

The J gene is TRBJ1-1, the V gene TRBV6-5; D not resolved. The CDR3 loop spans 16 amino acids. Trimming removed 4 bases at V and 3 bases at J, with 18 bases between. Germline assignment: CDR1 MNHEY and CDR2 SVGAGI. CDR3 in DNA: TGTGCCAGCAGTTCTCCAGACCGGTACAAGGACACTGAAGCTTTCTTT. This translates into CASSSPDRYKDTEAFF.

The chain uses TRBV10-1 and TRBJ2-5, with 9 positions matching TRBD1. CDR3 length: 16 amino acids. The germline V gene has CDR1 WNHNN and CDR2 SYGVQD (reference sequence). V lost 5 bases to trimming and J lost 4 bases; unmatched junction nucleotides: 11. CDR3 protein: CASSPGTGSFGETQYF. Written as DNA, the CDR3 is TGCGCCAGCAGTCCCGGGACAGGGAGTTTCGGAGAGACCCAGTACTTC.

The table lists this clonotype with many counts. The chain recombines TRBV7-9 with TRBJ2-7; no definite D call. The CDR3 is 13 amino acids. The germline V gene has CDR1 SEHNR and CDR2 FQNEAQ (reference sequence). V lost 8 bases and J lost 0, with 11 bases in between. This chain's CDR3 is CASLKGNSYEQYF. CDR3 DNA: TGTGCCAGCTTGAAGGGTAACTCCTACGAGCAGTACTTC.